This T cell receptor beta chain emerged from a study of T cell changes during pregnancy in multiple sclerosis. The CDR3 covers 15 residues. V lost 3 bases to trimming and J lost 7 bases; unmatched junction nucleotides: 13. CDR1 is SGHRS and CDR2 is YFSETQ in the germline V gene. The data were produced by immunoSEQ multiplex PCR, yet TCRdb's version contains in-frame clones alone and is incomplete. The repertoire holds about 38,000 clones, with more than 75% as singletons. The sequence came from a female donor with multiple sclerosis, enrolled in a pregnancy study. J is TRBJ2-7 and V is TRBV5-1; 7 bases are shared with TRBD1. Sample: CD8+ T cells from peripheral blood mononuclear cells, taken in the third trimester of pregnancy. The CDR3 DNA is TGCGCCAGCAGCTACCCGGGACAGACGGGGTGGGAGCAGTACTTC. This translates into CASSYPGQTGWEQYF.